These 13 T cell receptor beta chains originate from one sample sequenced in a study of beta chain features in type 1 diabetes. Sequenced material consisted of expressed TCRB transcripts (all of the isolated RNA was reverse transcribed). Here immunoSEQ multiplex PCR was the method, and the copy in TCRdb shows in-frame clones only, minus some. The sample comprises under 200,000 clones, about 7.3% of which are singletons, and 0.5% to 0.65% rests with the top ten. Source material: central memory CD4+ T cells from blood. Receptors originate from a man aged 18 to 30 in good health.

This clone was detected ten times or more. The CDR3 region is CSVFTGAREQYF. CDR3 DNA sequence: TGCAGCGTTTTTACAGGGGCTAGAGAGCAGTACTTC. The J gene is TRBJ2-7, the V gene TRBV29-1, with TRBD1 matching 7 bases. CDR1 SQVTM and CDR2 ANQGSEA come from the germline V gene. Trimming at V came to 5 bases and at J to 7 bases, leaving 8 bases not matched to a gene. The CDR3 covers 12 residues.

This clone was found a few times. V usage is TRBV15 and J usage is TRBJ1-4; D might be TRBD1 (6 bases). The germline V and J ends were trimmed by 5 bases and 3 bases, with 13 bases remaining between them. CDR1 LNHNV and CDR2 YYDKDF come from the germline V gene (reference sequence). CDR3 size: 15 residues. CDR3 nucleotide sequence: TGTGCCACCAGCCGCCAGGGACACGCTAATGAAAAACTGTTTTTT. It specifies CATSRQGHANEKLFF.

This chain joins TRBV14 and TRBJ1-1; 7 bases line up with TRBD1. V was clipped by 2 bases and J by 3 bases; unmatched bases: 9. The CDR3 contains 16 residues. Germline values: CDR1 SGHDN, CDR2 FVKESK. The CDR3 sequence: CASSQQTGRWYTEAFF. As DNA, the CDR3 is TGTGCCAGCAGCCAACAGACAGGGAGGTGGTACACTGAAGCTTTCTTT.

This clone was seen only a few times. The J gene is TRBJ1-2, the V gene TRBV18; no clear D gene. With 6 bases removed from V and 5 bases from J, the gap between germline ends came to 7 bases. This CDR3 has 11 amino acids. Germline CDR1 is KGHSH and CDR2 is LQKENI. CDR3 sequence: CASSSDYGYTF. In DNA, the CDR3 is TGTGCCAGCTCTTCAGATTATGGCTACACCTTC.

V and J are TRBV28 and TRBJ2-6, with D possibly being TRBD2 (6 bases). CDR1 is MDHEN, CDR2 SYDVKM, per germline. V dropped 5 bases and J dropped 0 bases, with 14 bases sitting between them. The CDR3 covers 17 residues. Written as DNA, the CDR3 is TGTGCCAGCAGTCCCATTACGGGACTCTCTGGGGCCAACGTCCTGACTTTC. It specifies CASSPITGLSGANVLTF.

This clone turned up a few times. V and J are TRBV5-1 and TRBJ1-1; 10 nucleotides line up with TRBD1. J gave up 5 bases and V 4 bases, and 11 bases lay outside the gene matches. The V gene's germline CDR1 is SGHRS and CDR2 YFSETQ. This CDR3 spans 16 amino acids. The CDR3 coding sequence is TGCGCCAGCAGCCAAGGACAGGGGGACTTTGGGACTGAAGCTTTCTTT. It yields the protein CASSQGQGDFGTEAFF.

This chain links TRBV7-2 with TRBJ2-7, with a possible D match to TRBD2 (6 bases). Trimming took off 3 bases at V and 0 bases at J, with 12 bases between the two ends. The CDR3 sequence is 15 residues long. The germline V gene encodes CDR1 SGHTA and CDR2 FQGNSA. In DNA form, the CDR3 reads TGTGCCAGCAGCTTCGGGGACTCCAGCTCCTACGAGCAGTACTTC. Translated, it gives CASSFGDSSSYEQYF.

This clone has a handful of counts. The V call is TRBV30, the J call TRBJ1-2; D is possibly TRBD1 (5 bases). The germline gives CDR1 GTSNPN, CDR2 SVGIG (reference sequence). Trimming took 3 bases from V and 5 from J, leaving 16 bases between them. This CDR3 is built from 14 residues. CDR3 DNA sequence: TGTGCCTGGAGGTCAAAGGGGCGATGGTATGGCTACACCTTC. Residues: CAWRSKGRWYGYTF. The full variable domain, in which reference TRBV30 and TRBJ1-2 provide the parts outside the CDR3, is SQTIHQWPATLVQPVGSPLSLECTVEGTSNPNLYWYRQAAGRGLQLLFYSVGIGQISSEVPQNLSASRPQDRQFILSSKKLLLSDSGFYLCAWRSKGRWYGYTFGSGTRLTVV.

The gene calls are TRBV25-1 and TRBJ2-5; 9 bases fit TRBD1. There are 18 residues in the CDR3. Per the germline V gene, CDR1 is MGHDK and CDR2 is SYGVNS. With V trimmed by 5 bases and J by 4 bases, 17 bases remained unmatched. The DNA of the CDR3 is TGTGCCAGCAGTTCCTCTCCGGGACAGGGAAATTATGGAGAGACCCAGTACTTC. It specifies CASSSSPGQGNYGETQYF.

This chain uses TRBV27 with TRBJ1-1, with TRBD1 matching 8 bases. The CDR3 is 16 amino acids. The J segment lost 5 bases and the V segment lost 5 bases, leaving 13 bases of the junction unmatched. Germline V gene lookup returns CDR1 MNHEY and CDR2 SMNVEV (reference sequence). The CDR3 region is CASSPGQAQVGTEAFF. CDR3 coding DNA: TGTGCCAGCAGTCCGGGACAGGCCCAGGTCGGGACTGAAGCTTTCTTT.

This clone was seen at least ten times. The rearrangement links TRBV30 to TRBJ2-1, with TRBD1 as a possible D gene (6 bases). The CDR3 has 13 residues. Germline V gives CDR1 GTSNPN, CDR2 SVGIG (reference sequence). V lost 1 base, J lost 6 bases, and 10 bases lay in between. For the CDR3, the DNA is TGTGCCTGGAGTGCGGGACACCTCAATGAGCAGTTCTTC. This gives the protein CAWSAGHLNEQFF. Full variable domain (missing parts from reference TRBV30 and TRBJ2-1): SQTIHQWPATLVQPVGSPLSLECTVEGTSNPNLYWYRQAAGRGLQLLFYSVGIGQISSEVPQNLSASRPQDRQFILSSKKLLLSDSGFYLCAWSAGHLNEQFFGPGTRLTVL.

This clone came up a few times. The V call is TRBV30, the J call TRBJ1-5; D might be TRBD1 (5 bases). The germline V gene has CDR1 GTSNPN and CDR2 SVGIG (reference sequence). The germline V and J ends were trimmed by 1 base and 8 bases, with 9 bases remaining between them. The CDR3 loop spans 12 amino acids. CDR3 in amino acids: CAWSEGAKPQHF. CDR3 DNA sequence: TGTGCCTGGAGTGAAGGGGCTAAGCCCCAGCATTTT.

This clone came up a few times. The chain couples TRBV19 to TRBJ2-1, with D possibly TRBD2 on 6 matching bases. Germline V gene lookup returns CDR1 LNHDA and CDR2 SQIVND (reference sequence). V was cut by 10 bases and J by 4 bases, with 8 bases left in between. This CDR3 spans 11 amino acids. The CDR3 loop is CATRGYNEQFF. The CDR3 region has the DNA TGTGCCACCCGGGGGTACAATGAGCAGTTCTTC.